The 7 T cell receptor beta chains reported below all come from one sample, sequenced in a study of blood T cell repertoires in COVID-19. The repertoire was sequenced with immunoSEQ multiplex PCR; TCRdb's copy has only in-frame clones and lacks some. The data hold almost 500,000 clones, with roughly nine tenths observed a single time. The sample taken for sequencing was PBMCs or T cells enriched from blood (not recorded which). Receptors were obtained from a woman aged 60 to 75 who had recovered from COVID-19.

The chain couples TRBV5-4 to TRBJ2-2; 10 bases map to TRBD1. There are 16 residues in the CDR3. CDR1 SGHNT and CDR2 YYREEE come from the germline V gene (reference sequence). With V trimmed by 3 bases and J by 4 bases, 6 bases remained unmatched. This chain's CDR3 is CASSSPGQGITGELFF. Here the CDR3 DNA reads TGTGCCAGCAGCTCGCCGGGACAGGGGATCACCGGGGAGCTGTTTTTT. Full variable domain (remainder filled in from reference TRBV5-4 and TRBJ2-2): ETGVTQSPTHLIKTRGQQVTLRCSSQSGHNTVSWYQQALGQGPQFIFQYYREEENGRGNFPPRFSGLQFPNYSSELNVNALELDDSALYLCASSSPGQGITGELFFGEGSRLTVL.

This clone was found a few times. The chain recombines TRBV2 with TRBJ2-5; 7 bases match TRBD2. V trimming: 2 bases; J trimming: 2 bases; junction bases outside the gene matches: 5. The CDR3 loop spans 15 amino acids. Germline V gives CDR1 SNHLY, CDR2 FYNNEI. DNA of the CDR3: TGTGCCAGCAGTGAAATGACTAGCCAGCAAGAGACCCAGTACTTC. The encoded protein is CASSEMTSQQETQYF.

The genes are TRBV27 and TRBJ2-7, with 7 positions matching TRBD1. V was clipped by 3 bases and J by 4 bases; unmatched bases: 6. The CDR3 runs 14 residues. CDR1 is MNHEY and CDR2 is SMNVEV in the germline V gene (reference sequence). The CDR3 region is CASSFRTGTYEQYF. CDR3 DNA sequence: TGTGCCAGCAGTTTTCGGACAGGAACATACGAGCAGTACTTC.

This clone was found a few times. Other nucleotide sequences in the sample specify the same CDR3. The V and J genes are TRBV18 and TRBJ2-2; a weak D match, TRBD1 (6 bases). The germline V gene has CDR1 KGHSH and CDR2 LQKENI. V lost 3 bases and J 6 bases, leaving 8 bases between the germline ends. This CDR3 region has 13 residues. The CDR3 loop reads CASSPDRSGELFF. The CDR3 region has the DNA TGTGCCAGCTCACCGGACAGATCCGGGGAGCTGTTTTTT. The full variable domain, its missing parts supplied by reference TRBV18 and TRBJ2-2, is NAGVMQNPRHLVRRRGQEARLRCSPMKGHSHVYWYRQLPEEGLKFMVYLQKENIIDESGMPKERFSAEFPKEGPSILRIQQVVRGDSAAYFCASSPDRSGELFFGEGSRLTVL.

This sequence joins TRBV10-2 and TRBJ1-1; D not certain. Germline V CDR1 and CDR2: WSHSY, SAAADI. V was pared by 7 bases and J by 0 bases, with 12 bases between. The CDR3 contains 14 residues. This chain's CDR3 is CASKLTFMNTEAFF. The CDR3 DNA follows: TGCGCCAGCAAGCTGACATTTATGAACACTGAAGCTTTCTTT.

The rearrangement joins TRBV12-1 to TRBJ2-7; TRBD2 is taken as the D call from the table, unchecked against the DNA. TRBV12-1 has pseudogene status. This CDR3 has 13 amino acids. This chain's CDR3 is CDRGGDRYDEQYV. CDR3 bases: TGTGACAGGGGAGGGGACCGGTATGACGAGCAGTACGTC.

The J gene is TRBJ2-5, the V gene TRBV5-1, with D possibly being TRBD1 (5 bases). Germline V lookup: CDR1 SGHRS, CDR2 YFSETQ. V was cut by 0 bases and J by 3 bases, with 9 bases left in between. The CDR3 sequence is 14 residues long. The CDR3 sequence is CASSLAQGKETQYF. The CDR3, as DNA: TGCGCCAGCAGCTTGGCGCAGGGCAAAGAGACCCAGTACTTC.